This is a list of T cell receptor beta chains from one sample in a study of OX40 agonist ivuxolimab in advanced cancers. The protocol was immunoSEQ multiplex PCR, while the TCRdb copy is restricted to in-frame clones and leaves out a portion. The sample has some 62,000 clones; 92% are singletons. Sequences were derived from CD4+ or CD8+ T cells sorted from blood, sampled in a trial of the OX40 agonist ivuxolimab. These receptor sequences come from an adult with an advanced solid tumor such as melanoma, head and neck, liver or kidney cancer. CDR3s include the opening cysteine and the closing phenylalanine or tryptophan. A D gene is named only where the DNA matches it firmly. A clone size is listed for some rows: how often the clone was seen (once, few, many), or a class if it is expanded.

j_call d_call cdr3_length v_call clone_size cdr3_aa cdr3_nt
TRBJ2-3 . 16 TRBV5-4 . CASSLAVPVSTDTQYF TGTGCCAGCAGCTTGGCGGTTCCCGTTAGCACAGATACGCAGTATTTT
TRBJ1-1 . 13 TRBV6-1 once CASSWTLNTEAFF TGTGCCAGCAGTTGGACACTTAACACTGAAGCTTTCTTT
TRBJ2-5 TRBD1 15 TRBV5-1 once CASSLTGSVQETQYF TGCGCCAGCAGTCTGACAGGGAGTGTCCAAGAGACCCAGTACTTC
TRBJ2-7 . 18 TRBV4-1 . CASSQGKRGGASSYEQYF TGCGCCAGCAGCCAAGGAAAACGTGGGGGCGCTAGTTCTTACGAGCAGTACTTC
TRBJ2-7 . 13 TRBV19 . CASTGGPSYEQYF TGTGCCAGTACCGGCGGTCCCTCCTACGAGCAGTACTTC
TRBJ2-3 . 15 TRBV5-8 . CASSLVERFTDTQYF TGTGCCAGCAGCTTGGTAGAGCGTTTTACGGATACGCAGTATTTT
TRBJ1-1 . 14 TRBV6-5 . CASSVDRLNTEAFF TGTGCCAGCAGTGTAGACAGGTTGAACACTGAAGCTTTCTTT
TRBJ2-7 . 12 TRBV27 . CASSLDSPGKYF TGTGCCAGCAGTTTGGACAGCCCTGGGAAGTACTTC
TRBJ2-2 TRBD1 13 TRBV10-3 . CATGQGNTGELFF TGTGCCACAGGACAGGGGAACACCGGGGAGCTGTTTTTT
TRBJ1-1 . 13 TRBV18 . CASSPGGDTEAFF TGTGCCAGCTCACCGGGGGGCGACACTGAAGCTTTCTTT
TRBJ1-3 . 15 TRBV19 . CATALSDNSGNTIYF TGTGCCACCGCGCTCTCCGACAACTCTGGAAACACCATATATTTT
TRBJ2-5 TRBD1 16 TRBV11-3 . CASSLVGSGGLETQYF TGTGCCAGCAGCTTAGTTGGGTCAGGGGGTTTGGAGACCCAGTACTTC
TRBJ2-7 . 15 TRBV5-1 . CASNSEVGRSYEQYF TGCGCCAGCAACTCAGAAGTAGGCAGGTCCTACGAGCAGTACTTC
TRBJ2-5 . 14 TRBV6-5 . CASRKAGLQETQYF TGTGCCAGCAGGAAGGCCGGACTCCAAGAGACCCAGTACTTC
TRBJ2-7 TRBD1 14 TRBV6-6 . CASYPDRGLGEQYF TGTGCCAGCTACCCGGACAGGGGGCTAGGTGAGCAGTACTTC
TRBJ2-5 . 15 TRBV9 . CASSVGGGPFATQYF TGTGCCAGCAGCGTAGGGGGGGGCCCCTTCGCGACCCAGTACTTC
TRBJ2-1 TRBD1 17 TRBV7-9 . CASSSPPGQGLRGEQFF TGTGCCAGCAGCTCCCCACCGGGACAGGGGTTGAGGGGTGAGCAGTTCTTC
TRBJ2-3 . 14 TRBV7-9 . CASSLALSTDTQYF TGTGCCAGCAGCTTAGCGCTAAGCACAGATACGCAGTATTTT
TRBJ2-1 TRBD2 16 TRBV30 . CAWSFTGGRASDEQFF TGTGCCTGGAGTTTTACGGGCGGGAGGGCCTCCGATGAGCAGTTCTTC
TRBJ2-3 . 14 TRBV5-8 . CASSPTGFTDTQYF TGTGCCAGCAGCCCCACAGGGTTCACAGATACGCAGTATTTT
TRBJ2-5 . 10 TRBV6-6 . CASSLETQYF TGTGCCAGCAGTTTAGAGACCCAGTACTTC
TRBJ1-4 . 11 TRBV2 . CASGAYEKLFF TGTGCCAGTGGCGCCTATGAAAAACTGTTTTTT
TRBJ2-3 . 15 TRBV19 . CASSINRPFPDTQYF TGTGCCAGTAGTATCAACAGGCCCTTTCCAGATACGCAGTATTTT
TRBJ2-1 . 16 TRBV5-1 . CASSGWDPSSYNEQFF TGCGCCAGCAGCGGGTGGGACCCAAGCTCCTACAATGAGCAGTTCTTC
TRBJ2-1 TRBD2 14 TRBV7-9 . CASSRGGVSNEQFF TGTGCCAGCAGTCGCGGGGGGGTGTCGAATGAGCAGTTCTTC
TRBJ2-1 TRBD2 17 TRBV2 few CASMPRVLAGGHDEQFF TGTGCCAGCATGCCCCGGGTGTTAGCGGGGGGGCACGATGAGCAGTTCTTC
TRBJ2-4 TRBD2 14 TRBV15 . CATSHDRLAVPKWF TGTGCCACCAGCCACGATAGACTAGCGGTTCCCAAATGGTTC
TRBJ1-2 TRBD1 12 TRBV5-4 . CASSWTGGGYTF TGTGCCAGCAGCTGGACAGGGGGCGGCTACACCTTC
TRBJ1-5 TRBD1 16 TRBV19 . CASSTPDRGEGQPQHF TGTGCCAGTAGTACCCCCGACAGGGGCGAGGGCCAGCCCCAGCATTTT
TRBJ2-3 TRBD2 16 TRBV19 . CASSIGLAGSTDTQYF TGTGCCAGTAGTATAGGACTAGCGGGGAGCACAGATACGCAGTATTTT
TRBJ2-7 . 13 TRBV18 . CASSPTNFYEQYF TGTGCCAGCTCACCAACGAATTTCTACGAGCAGTACTTC
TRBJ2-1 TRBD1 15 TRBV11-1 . CASSYRGRWDNEQFF TGTGCCAGCAGCTATAGGGGGCGGTGGGACAATGAGCAGTTCTTC
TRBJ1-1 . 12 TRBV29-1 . CSVAGQNTEAFF TGCAGCGTCGCTGGACAGAACACTGAAGCTTTCTTT
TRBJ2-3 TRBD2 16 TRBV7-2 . CASSPGLAGAKDTQYF TGTGCCAGCAGCCCAGGACTAGCGGGAGCGAAAGATACGCAGTATTTT
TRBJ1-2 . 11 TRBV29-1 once CSVATNYGYTF TGCAGCGTGGCAACAAACTATGGCTACACCTTC
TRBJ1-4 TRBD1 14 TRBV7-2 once CASSFDRGSEKLFF TGTGCCAGCAGCTTCGACAGGGGAAGCGAAAAACTGTTTTTT
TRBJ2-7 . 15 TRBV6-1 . CASHRGSASSYEQYF TGTGCCAGCCACCGAGGTTCAGCGAGCTCCTACGAGCAGTACTTC
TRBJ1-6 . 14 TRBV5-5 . CASSLITDNSPLHF TGTGCCAGCAGCTTGATTACAGATAATTCACCCCTCCACTTT
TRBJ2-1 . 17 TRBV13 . CASSWQTWGDSYNEQFF TGTGCCAGCAGCTGGCAGACTTGGGGAGATTCCTACAATGAGCAGTTCTTC
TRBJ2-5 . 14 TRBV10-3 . CAISESTGKETQYF TGTGCCATCAGTGAGTCCACAGGGAAAGAGACCCAGTACTTC
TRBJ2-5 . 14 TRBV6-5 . CASSLLRGGETQYF TGTGCCAGCAGCCTGTTGAGAGGGGGAGAGACCCAGTACTTC
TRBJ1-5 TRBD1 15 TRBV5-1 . CASSLGGQGHQPQHF TGCGCCAGCAGCCTCGGGGGACAGGGGCATCAGCCCCAGCATTTT
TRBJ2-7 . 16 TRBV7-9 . CASSPSGVERFYEQYF TGTGCCAGCAGCCCCTCGGGGGTAGAAAGATTCTACGAGCAGTACTTC
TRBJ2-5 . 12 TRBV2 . CASSAWVETQYF TGTGCCAGCAGTGCATGGGTGGAGACCCAGTACTTC
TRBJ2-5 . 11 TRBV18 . CASSPRETQYF TGTGCCAGCTCCCCGAGGGAGACCCAGTACTTC
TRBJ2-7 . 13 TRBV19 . CASSTNRGGEQYF TGTGCCAGTAGTACAAACAGGGGAGGCGAGCAGTACTTC
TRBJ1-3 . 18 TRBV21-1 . CASSRSPGQGDSGNTIYF TGTGCCAGCAGCAGAAGCCCGGGACAGGGAGACTCTGGAAACACCATATATTTT
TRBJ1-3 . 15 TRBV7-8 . CASSLERGLGNTIYF TGTGCCAGCAGCTTAGAAAGAGGGCTCGGAAACACCATATATTTT
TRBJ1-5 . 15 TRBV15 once CATSRDLWDNQPQHF TGTGCCACCAGCAGAGATCTTTGGGACAATCAGCCCCAGCATTTT
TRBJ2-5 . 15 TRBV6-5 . CASSYLTAYQETQYF TGTGCCAGCAGTTACTTGACAGCGTACCAAGAGACCCAGTACTTC
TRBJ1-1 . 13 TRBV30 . CAWGKLTPTEAFF TGTGCCTGGGGGAAACTCACCCCCACTGAAGCTTTCTTT
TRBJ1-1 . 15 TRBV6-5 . CASSPGAGWNTEAFF TGTGCCAGCAGCCCTGGGGCAGGGTGGAACACTGAAGCTTTCTTT